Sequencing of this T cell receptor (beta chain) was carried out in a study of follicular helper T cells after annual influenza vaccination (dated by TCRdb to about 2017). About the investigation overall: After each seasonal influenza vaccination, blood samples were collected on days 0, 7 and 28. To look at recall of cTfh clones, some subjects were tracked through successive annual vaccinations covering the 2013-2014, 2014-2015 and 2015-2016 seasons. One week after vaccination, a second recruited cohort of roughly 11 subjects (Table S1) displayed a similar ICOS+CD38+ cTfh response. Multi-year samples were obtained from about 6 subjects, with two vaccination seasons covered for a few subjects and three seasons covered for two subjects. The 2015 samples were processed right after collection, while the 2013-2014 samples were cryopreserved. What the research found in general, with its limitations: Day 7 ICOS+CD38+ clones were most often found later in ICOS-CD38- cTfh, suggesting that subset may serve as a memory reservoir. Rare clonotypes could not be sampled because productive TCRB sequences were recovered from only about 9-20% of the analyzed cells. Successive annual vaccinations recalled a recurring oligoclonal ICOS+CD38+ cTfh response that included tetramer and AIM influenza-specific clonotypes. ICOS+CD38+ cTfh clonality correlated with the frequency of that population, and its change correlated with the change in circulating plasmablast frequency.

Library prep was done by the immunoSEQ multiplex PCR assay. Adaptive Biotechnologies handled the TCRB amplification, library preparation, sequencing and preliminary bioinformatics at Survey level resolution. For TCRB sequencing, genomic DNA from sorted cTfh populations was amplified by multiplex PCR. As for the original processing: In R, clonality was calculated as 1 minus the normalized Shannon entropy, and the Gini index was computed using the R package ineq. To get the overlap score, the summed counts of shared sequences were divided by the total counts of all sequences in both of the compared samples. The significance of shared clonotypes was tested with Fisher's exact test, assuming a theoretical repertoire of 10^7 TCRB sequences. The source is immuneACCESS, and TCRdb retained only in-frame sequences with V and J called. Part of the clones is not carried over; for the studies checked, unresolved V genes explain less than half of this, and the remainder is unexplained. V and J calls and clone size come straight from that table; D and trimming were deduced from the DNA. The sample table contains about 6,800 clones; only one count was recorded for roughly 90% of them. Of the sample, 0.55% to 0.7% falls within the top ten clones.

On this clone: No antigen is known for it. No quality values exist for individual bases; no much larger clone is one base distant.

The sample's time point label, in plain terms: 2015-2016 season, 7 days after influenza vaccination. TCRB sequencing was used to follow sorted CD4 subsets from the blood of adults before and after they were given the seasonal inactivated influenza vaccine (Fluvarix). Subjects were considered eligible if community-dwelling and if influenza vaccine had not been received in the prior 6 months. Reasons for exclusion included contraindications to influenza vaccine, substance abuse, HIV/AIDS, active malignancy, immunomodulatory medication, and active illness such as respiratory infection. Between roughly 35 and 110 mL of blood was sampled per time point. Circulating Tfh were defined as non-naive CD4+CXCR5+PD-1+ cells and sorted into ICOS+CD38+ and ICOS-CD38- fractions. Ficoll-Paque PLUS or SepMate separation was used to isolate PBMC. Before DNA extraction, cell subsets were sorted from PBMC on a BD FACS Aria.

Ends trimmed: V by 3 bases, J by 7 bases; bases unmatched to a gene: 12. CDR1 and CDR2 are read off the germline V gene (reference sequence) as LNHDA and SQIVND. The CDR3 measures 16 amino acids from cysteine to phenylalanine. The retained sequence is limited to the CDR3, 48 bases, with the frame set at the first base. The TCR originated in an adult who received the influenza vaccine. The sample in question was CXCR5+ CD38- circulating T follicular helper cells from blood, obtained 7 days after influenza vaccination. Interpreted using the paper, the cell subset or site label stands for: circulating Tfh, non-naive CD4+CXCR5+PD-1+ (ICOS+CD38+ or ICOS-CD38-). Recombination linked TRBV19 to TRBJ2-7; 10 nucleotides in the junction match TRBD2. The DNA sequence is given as TGTGCCAGTAGTATCCCCGGCCTAGCGGGAGCGGGAGAGCAGTACTTC. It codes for CASSIPGLAGAGEQYF. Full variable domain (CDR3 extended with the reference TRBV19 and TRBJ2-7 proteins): DGGITQSPKYLFRKEGQNVTLSCEQNLNHDAMYWYRQDPGQGLRLIYYSQIVNDFQKGDIAEGYSVSREKKESFPLTVTSAQKNPTAFYLCASSIPGLAGAGEQYFGPGTRLTVT.